The 18 T cell receptor beta chains below all came from one sample that was sequenced in a study of cytomegalovirus exposure and HLA in healthy donors listed by TCRdb under 2017. The library was generated by the immunoSEQ multiplex PCR assay. The multiplex PCR relied on a mix of 60 forward primers for TCR Vbeta segments and 13 reverse primers for TCR Jbeta segments. TCRdb's version of the immuneACCESS table is confined to in-frame rearrangements and falls short of the full clone set. An unresolved V gene accounts for under half of the shortfall where checked; the remainder is of unknown origin. The sample includes roughly 120,000 clones, with about 70% observed a single time. The leading ten clones occupy 8% to 9.5% of the sample. Sequenced: PBMCs. The receptor set was obtained from a man under 40 in good health and CMV-seropositive.

In its sample, this clone was seen a few times. The V and J genes are TRBV4-1 and TRBJ2-2; D is undetermined. Per germline, CDR1 MGHRA and CDR2 YSYEKL. Trimming removed 0 bases at V and 2 bases at J, with 4 bases between. CDR3 length: 14 residues. CDR3 loop: CASSQDFNTGELFF. The DNA of the CDR3 is TGCGCCAGCAGCCAAGACTTTAACACCGGGGAGCTGTTTTTT.

This chain's CDR3 is CASSLKVLETDTQYF. CDR3 in DNA: TGTGCCAGCAGCCTGAAGGTGCTAGAGACAGATACGCAGTATTTT. This rearrangement joins TRBV27 to TRBJ2-3, with D unresolved. The CDR3 spans 15 residues. The V end lost 6 bases, the J end lost 3 bases, and 16 bases lay between the germline ends. Per the germline V gene, CDR1 is MNHEY and CDR2 is SMNVEV (reference sequence).

The gene calls are TRBV11-3 and TRBJ1-4, with TRBD1 identical over 7 bases. This CDR3 is 14 amino acids long. Germline V gene data show CDR1 as SGHNT and CDR2 as YENEEA. V shed 2 bases, J shed 5 bases, and the junction held 2 bases outside the gene matches. CDR3 nucleotide sequence: TGTGCCAGCAGCTTACCGACAGGGAATGAAAAACTGTTTTTT. This codes for CASSLPTGNEKLFF.

The chain has TRBV7-6 and TRBJ2-3, with 12 bases identical to TRBD1. V shed 4 bases, J shed 5 bases, and the junction held 10 bases outside the gene matches. There are 17 residues in the CDR3. Looked up from germline, CDR1 is SGHVS and CDR2 is FNYEAQ. CDR3 DNA: TGTGCCAGCAGCTCTCTCCCGGGACAGGGGGCGGGAGATACGCAGTATTTT. Amino acids: CASSSLPGQGAGDTQYF.

The rearrangement links TRBV6-5 to TRBJ2-2; TRBD1 might be the D (6 bases). The V and J ends lost 10 bases and 0 bases respectively, with 12 bases between them. CDR1 is MNHEY and CDR2 is SVGAGI in the germline V gene. The CDR3 is 14 amino acids. CDR3 sequence: CAICRTANTGELFF. The CDR3 DNA is TGTGCCATCTGCCGGACAGCGAACACCGGGGAGCTGTTTTTT.

The rearrangement joins TRBV6-6 to TRBJ2-5; weak D call: TRBD2 (6 bases). V dropped 6 bases and J dropped 4 bases, with 18 bases sitting between them. Germline V gene sequence: CDR1 MNHNY, CDR2 SVGAGI (reference sequence). The CDR3 runs 15 residues. CDR3 sequence: CASSRRGYAGETQYF. CDR3 sequence (DNA): TGTGCCAGCAGCCGCCGGGGGTACGCCGGAGAGACCCAGTACTTC.

On this clone itself: Different DNA sequences within this sample yield the same CDR3. The chain links TRBV2 to TRBJ2-1; possible D gene TRBD2, 7 bases. Trimming removed 7 bases at V and 3 bases at J, with 19 bases between. The V gene's germline CDR1 is SNHLY and CDR2 FYNNEI. The CDR3 extends over 16 amino acids. In DNA, the CDR3 is TGTGCCAGCAAAATACGGCGGGGGCCGCGCTACAATGAGCAGTTCTTC. Protein sequence: CASKIRRGPRYNEQFF.

This clone was counted only a few times. CDR3 sequence (DNA): TGTGCCAGCAGCCCAAGGGGAAGGAGTATTCGGCTAGTGAATGAGCAGTTCTTC. Residues: CASSPRGRSIRLVNEQFF. V usage is TRBV9 and J usage is TRBJ2-1, with D maybe TRBD1 (5 bases). V lost 4 bases and J 7 bases, leaving 27 bases between the germline ends. The CDR3 runs to 18 residues. Germline V gives CDR1 SGDLS, CDR2 YYNGEE.

The rearrangement joins TRBV6-5 to TRBJ2-1; 9 bases agree with TRBD1. Per germline, CDR1 MNHEY and CDR2 SVGAGI. The CDR3 runs 15 residues. V lost 2 bases and J lost 3; bases outside the gene matches: 2. The CDR3, as DNA: TGTGCCAGCAGTTACCGGGACAGGGTCTACAATGAGCAGTTCTTC. It translates to CASSYRDRVYNEQFF.

V usage is TRBV28 and J usage is TRBJ2-3, with 7 bases that match TRBD1. J lost 6 bases, V lost 6 bases, and 15 bases had no gene match. The germline CDR1 and CDR2 sequences are MDHEN and SYDVKM. The CDR3 consists of 16 residues. The CDR3 DNA reads TGTGCCAGCAGCACCACCCGTAGGGGGCGAGGGGATACGCAGTATTTT. Protein product: CASSTTRRGRGDTQYF.

J is TRBJ2-7 and V is TRBV12-5; TRBD2 matches 8 bases. V shed 7 bases, J shed 3 bases, and the junction held 8 bases outside the gene matches. The CDR3 consists of 14 residues. CDR1 is LGHNT, CDR2 FRNRAP, per germline. The CDR3 nucleotides are TGTGCTAGTGTCCCGCCGGCGGGGGGCTACGAGCAGTACTTC. Amino acid sequence: CASVPPAGGYEQYF.

J is TRBJ2-1 and V is TRBV7-6; 9 bases agree with TRBD2. The length of the CDR3 is 16 residues. Germline V gene data show CDR1 as SGHVS and CDR2 as FNYEAQ. With V trimmed by 5 bases and J by 0 bases, 5 bases remained unmatched. CDR3 sequence (DNA): TGTGCCAGCAGCCCACTTAGCGGGGGCTCCTACAATGAGCAGTTCTTC. Its protein is CASSPLSGGSYNEQFF.

To note about this clone: Distinct nucleotide sequences in the sample also encode this CDR3. The rearrangement uses TRBV9 and TRBJ1-1; weak D call: TRBD1 (5 bases). V was shortened by 0 bases and J by 3 bases, with 9 bases between the two germline ends. Germline loops: CDR1 SGDLS, CDR2 YYNGEE. The CDR3 runs to 14 residues. The CDR3 sequence is CASSVGQWDTEAFF. The CDR3, as DNA: TGTGCCAGCAGCGTAGGACAGTGGGACACTGAAGCTTTCTTT.

V gene TRBV6-5 combines with J gene TRBJ1-2; 10 bases are shared with TRBD1. With V trimmed by 0 bases and J by 5 bases, 3 bases remained unmatched. The CDR3 sequence is 15 residues long. CDR1 and CDR2 from the germline V gene are MNHEY and SVGAGI. CDR3 residues: CASSYSTGGFYGYTF. The CDR3 bases are TGTGCCAGCAGTTACTCGACAGGGGGCTTTTATGGCTACACCTTC.

The chain combines TRBV7-9 with TRBJ1-2, with 9 bases identical to TRBD1. V trimming: 8 bases; J trimming: 5 bases; junction bases outside the gene matches: 15. Germline values: CDR1 SEHNR, CDR2 FQNEAQ (reference sequence). This CDR3 spans 16 amino acids. The CDR3 reads CASLGNTGTGLYGYTF. The DNA of the CDR3 is TGTGCCAGCCTTGGAAATACCGGGACAGGGCTTTATGGCTACACCTTC.

V gene TRBV6-5 combines with J gene TRBJ1-2; 7 bases fit TRBD1. The CDR3 is 14 amino acids. CDR1 is MNHEY and CDR2 is SVGAGI in the germline V gene. Trimming at V came to 1 base and at J to 6 bases, leaving 5 bases not matched to a gene. CDR3 DNA: TGTGCCAGCAGTTACTTTGCAGGGGGAGATGGCTACACCTTC. It specifies CASSYFAGGDGYTF.

V and J are TRBV27 and TRBJ2-1, with 9 nucleotides matching TRBD2. The CDR3 is 15 residues long. Per germline, CDR1 MNHEY and CDR2 SMNVEV (reference sequence). V lost 3 bases, J lost 6 bases, and 6 bases stayed unmatched. CDR3 nucleotides: TGTGCCAGCAGTTTGGGGGCTAGCGGGGTCAATGAGCAGTTCTTC. This encodes CASSLGASGVNEQFF.

This clone was recorded once. V and J are TRBV7-9 and TRBJ1-3; a possible D gene is TRBD1 (6 bases). V lost 5 bases and J 3 bases, leaving 14 bases between the germline ends. This CDR3 spans 15 amino acids. Germline assignment: CDR1 SEHNR and CDR2 FQNEAQ (reference sequence). For the CDR3, the DNA is TGTGCCAGCAGCCTTCAGGGGTTTAGTGGAAACACCATATATTTT. Protein: CASSLQGFSGNTIYF.